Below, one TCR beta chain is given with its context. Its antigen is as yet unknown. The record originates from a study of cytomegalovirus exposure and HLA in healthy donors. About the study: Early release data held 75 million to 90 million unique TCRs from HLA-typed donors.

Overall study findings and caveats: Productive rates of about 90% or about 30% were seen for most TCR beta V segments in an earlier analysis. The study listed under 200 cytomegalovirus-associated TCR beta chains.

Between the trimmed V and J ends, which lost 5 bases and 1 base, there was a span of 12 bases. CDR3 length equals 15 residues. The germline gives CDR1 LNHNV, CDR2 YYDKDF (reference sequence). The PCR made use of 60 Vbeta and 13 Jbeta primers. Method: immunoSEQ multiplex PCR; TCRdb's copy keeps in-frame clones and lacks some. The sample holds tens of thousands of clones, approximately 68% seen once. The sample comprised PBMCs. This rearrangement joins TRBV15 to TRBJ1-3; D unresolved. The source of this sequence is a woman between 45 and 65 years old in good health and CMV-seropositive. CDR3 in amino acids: CATSRQALSGNTIYF. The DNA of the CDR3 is TGTGCCACCAGCCGCCAGGCCTTATCTGGAAACACCATATATTTT.